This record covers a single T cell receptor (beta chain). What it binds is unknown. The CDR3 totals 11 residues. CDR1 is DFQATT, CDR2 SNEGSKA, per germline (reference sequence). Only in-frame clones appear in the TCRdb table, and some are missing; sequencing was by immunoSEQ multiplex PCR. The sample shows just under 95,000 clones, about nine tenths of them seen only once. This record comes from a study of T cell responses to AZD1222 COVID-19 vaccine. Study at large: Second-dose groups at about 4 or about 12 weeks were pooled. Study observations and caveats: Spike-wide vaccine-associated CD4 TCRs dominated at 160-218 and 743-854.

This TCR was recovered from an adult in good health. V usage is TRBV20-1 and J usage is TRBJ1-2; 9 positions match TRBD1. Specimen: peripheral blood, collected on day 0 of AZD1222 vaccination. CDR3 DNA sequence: TGCAGCGACAGGGGGGCGGAAGGCTACACCTTC. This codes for CSDRGAEGYTF.